This T cell receptor beta chain comes out of a study of T cell responses to AZD1222 COVID-19 vaccine. Method: immunoSEQ multiplex PCR; TCRdb's copy keeps in-frame clones and lacks some. The data contain around 140,000 clones, about 94% of them singletons. Germline CDR1 reads KGHSH; CDR2 reads LQKENI. The CDR3 extends over 16 amino acids. Trimming removed 2 bases from V and 3 bases from J; junction bases left unmatched: 9. The sequenced sample was peripheral blood, obtained on day 0 of AZD1222 vaccination. The origin of this receptor is an adult in good health. V and J are TRBV18 and TRBJ2-5; 7 bases fit TRBD2. In DNA, the CDR3 is TGTGCCAGCTCACCAGGATACGGGGGGACCGAAGAGACCCAGTACTTC. Protein: CASSPGYGGTEETQYF.